The 30 T cell receptor beta chains presented below share a single source sample, sequenced in a study of T cell repertoires in cytomegalovirus infection. One entry per CDR3 protein results from TCRdb running MiXCR on the reads. The sample lists nearly 700,000 distinct CDR3 sequences, roughly 30% occurring once. No cognate antigen is known for these TCRs. The input for sequencing was cultured PBMCs, taken from culture after CMV antigen stimulation. These receptors all come from a human donor in good health (CMV status not recorded). Some clones in this sample may be carry-over from other donors' samples.

The V gene is TRBV20-1, the J gene TRBJ1-3; D is unresolved. CDR3 length: 12 amino acids. Germline lookup yields CDR1 DFQATT and CDR2 SNEGSKA (reference sequence). Trimming removed 1 base from V and 4 bases from J, with 5 bases in between. The chain's CDR3 is CSARVRGNTIYF. CDR3 DNA sequence: TGCAGTGCTAGAGTAAGGGGAAACACCATATATTTT.

This clonotype occurred many times. The rearrangement joins TRBV7-2 to TRBJ2-3; TRBD2 aligns across 13 bases. The trim removed 3 bases at V and 3 bases at J, leaving 6 bases unmatched. The germline V gene has CDR1 SGHTA and CDR2 FQGNSA. The CDR3 extends over 17 amino acids. CDR3 in DNA: TGTGCCAGCAGCTTCCAGACTAGCGGGAGGTGGACAGATACGCAGTATTTT. Its translation: CASSFQTSGRWTDTQYF.

The V call is TRBV12-3 or TRBV12-4, the J call TRBJ1-1; 7 bases align to TRBD1. The CDR3 runs 15 residues. The ends lost 5 bases at V and 0 bases at J; junction bases unmatched: 6. This chain's CDR3 is CASSQQGIMNTEAFF. Here the CDR3 DNA reads TGTGCCAGCAGTCAACAGGGGATTATGAACACTGAAGCTTTCTTT.

The gene calls are TRBV11-1 and TRBJ2-1; tentative D call: TRBD1 (5 bases). This CDR3 has 16 amino acids. Germline CDR1 and CDR2: SGHAT and FQDESV (reference sequence). The V end was cut by 5 bases, the J end by 2 bases, with 16 bases between. CDR3 in DNA: TGTGCCAGCAGCCCAAGGGGTTTTCCGCCCTACAATGAGCAGTTCTTC. It encodes CASSPRGFPPYNEQFF.

This clonotype was seen more than once but under ten times. This chain connects TRBV2 to TRBJ2-1; unclear D gene. This CDR3 spans 12 amino acids. Trimming stripped 2 bases from V and 8 bases from J, with 7 bases between. Looked up from germline, CDR1 is SNHLY and CDR2 is FYNNEI. DNA for the CDR3: TGTGCCAGCAGTGAATCCCCTTATGAGCAGTTCTTC. Amino acids: CASSESPYEQFF.

The V gene is TRBV29-1, the J gene TRBJ1-3; 10 nucleotides agree with TRBD1. The germline V gene has CDR1 SQVTM and CDR2 ANQGSEA. This CDR3 contains 15 residues. After removal of 7 bases from V and 0 bases from J, the junction contained 6 bases not matched to a gene. CDR3 nucleotide sequence: TGCAGCGCCTCCGGGACAGGGGACTCTGGAAACACCATATATTTT. It is translated as CSASGTGDSGNTIYF.

This sequence joins TRBV11-2 and TRBJ2-5; the match to TRBD2 covers 9 bases. The junction had 6 bases not matched to a gene; V was cut back by 5 bases and J by 5 bases. The CDR3 has 14 residues. Germline assignment: CDR1 SGHAT and CDR2 FQNNGV. CDR3: CASSRWTSDETQYF. The DNA of the CDR3 is TGTGCCAGCAGCCGGTGGACTAGCGACGAGACCCAGTACTTC.

The chain links TRBV6-1 to TRBJ1-6; 7 nucleotides match TRBD1. The CDR3 loop spans 13 amino acids. V was clipped by 11 bases and J by 1 base; unmatched bases: 2. The germline gives CDR1 MNHNS, CDR2 SASEGT. The CDR3 sequence: CAGGQSYNSPLHF. For the CDR3, the DNA is TGTGCCGGGGGACAGTCCTATAATTCACCCCTCCACTTT.

At least ten counts were recorded for this clonotype. The chain is built from TRBV6-2 or TRBV6-3 and TRBJ2-1; 7 bases line up with TRBD1. The CDR3 runs to 16 residues. CDR1 is MNHEY, CDR2 SVGEGT, per germline. V shed 2 bases, J shed 4 bases, and the junction held 8 bases outside the gene matches. CDR3 sequence: CASSYRDSSRYNEQFF. Written as DNA, the CDR3 is TGTGCCAGCAGTTACCGGGACAGTTCCCGTTACAATGAGCAGTTCTTC.

The DNA for the CDR3 is TGTGCCAGCAGCCAACGACTAGCGGGAGGGCCGGGGGAGCTGTTTTTT. Amino acids: CASSQRLAGGPGELFF. This chain connects TRBV7-2 to TRBJ2-2; 14 bases align to TRBD2. The V gene end was trimmed by 5 bases and the J gene end by 8 bases; junction bases not matched to a gene: 7. This CDR3 region has 16 residues. CDR1 is SGHTA, CDR2 FQGNSA, per germline.

The J gene is TRBJ1-1, the V gene TRBV19, with D possibly TRBD1 on 6 matching bases. Germline values: CDR1 LNHDA, CDR2 SQIVND (reference sequence). The CDR3 spans 13 residues. The V end was cut by 6 bases, the J end by 4 bases, with 12 bases between. The DNA of the CDR3 is TGTGCCAGTAGACAGGGAGGAGGCACTGAAGCTTTCTTT. Translating it yields CASRQGGGTEAFF.

This rearrangement joins TRBV7-2 to TRBJ2-7, with a tentative D call TRBD1 (6 bases). V was clipped by 5 bases and J by 6 bases, with 23 bases between them. Germline lookup yields CDR1 SGHTA and CDR2 FQGNSA. The CDR3 is made up of 16 amino acids. DNA for the CDR3: TGTGCCAGCAGCAAACCCCCGGGACACTCGATGGGCGAGCAGTACTTC. Translation gives CASSKPPGHSMGEQYF.

This clonotype was detected only a few times. V usage is TRBV12-3 or TRBV12-4 and J usage is TRBJ1-1; 7 bases match TRBD1. V trimming: 5 bases; J trimming: 9 bases; junction bases outside the gene matches: 15. The CDR3 has 15 residues. Here the CDR3 DNA reads TGTGCCAGCAGTCCGCCTCGGACAGGAAGTCTACAAGCTTTCTTT. Translating it yields CASSPPRTGSLQAFF.

This chain uses TRBV20-1 with TRBJ2-2; possible D gene TRBD1, 5 bases. In germline, CDR1 is DFQATT, CDR2 SNEGSKA (reference sequence). Trimming cost V 6 bases and J 3 bases, with 11 bases left between them. The CDR3 runs to 13 residues. The CDR3 DNA sequence: TGCAGTGCCCAGGGAAGCGACACCGGGGAGCTGTTTTTT. This encodes CSAQGSDTGELFF.

This clonotype was counted a single time. The chain employs TRBV25-1 and TRBJ2-3; D possibly corresponds to TRBD2 (5 bases). V shed 6 bases and J shed 1 base, with 17 bases lying between them. CDR1 is MGHDK, CDR2 SYGVNS, per germline. The CDR3 covers 16 residues. CDR3 in DNA: TGTGCCAGCAGATCCAGCGGTCACAGCCGCACAGATACGCAGTATTTT. Protein product: CASRSSGHSRTDTQYF.

This chain links TRBV7-9 with TRBJ2-3; maybe TRBD2 (6 bases). This CDR3 has 16 amino acids. Germline V gives CDR1 SEHNR, CDR2 FQNEAQ (reference sequence). V lost 1 base, J lost 2 bases, and 13 bases lay in between. The CDR3 DNA reads as TGTGCCAGCAGCTTAGATCCAGGGAGGACCACAGATACGCAGTATTTT. Protein product: CASSLDPGRTTDTQYF.

The V call is TRBV2, the J call TRBJ2-2, with D possibly being TRBD1 (7 bases). The germline V gene encodes CDR1 SNHLY and CDR2 FYNNEI. The V gene lost 7 bases and the J gene lost 4 bases, with 19 bases spanning the gap. This CDR3 has 16 amino acids. The CDR3 DNA is TGTGCCAGCACTGACAGGGACTCGGCGGGCACCGGGGAGCTGTTTTTT. The encoded protein is CASTDRDSAGTGELFF.

This clonotype was seen a few times. The rearrangement joins TRBV7-9 to TRBJ2-5; no definite D call. Between the trimmed V and J ends, which lost 1 base and 0 bases, there was a span of 3 bases. The CDR3 has 13 residues. CDR1 is SEHNR, CDR2 FQNEAQ, per germline (reference sequence). The CDR3 nucleotides read TGTGCCAGCAGCTTAGACAACCAAGAGACCCAGTACTTC. It specifies CASSLDNQETQYF.

This chain joins TRBV6-1 and TRBJ1-5; D might be TRBD1 (5 bases). The V end was cut by 6 bases, the J end by 1 base, with 16 bases between. In germline, CDR1 is MNHNS, CDR2 SASEGT. This CDR3 is 16 amino acids long. CDR3 sequence reads: CASSSALRGSNQPQHF. CDR3 sequence (DNA): TGTGCCAGCAGCTCCGCGTTGAGGGGAAGCAATCAGCCCCAGCATTTT.

This clonotype was recorded at least ten times. The chain couples TRBV7-2 to TRBJ2-4, with TRBD1 as a possible D gene (7 bases). V was cut by 2 bases and J by 10 bases, with 24 bases left in between. This CDR3 has 17 residues. CDR1 SGHTA and CDR2 FQGNSA come from the germline V gene. CDR3 protein: CASSLLAAGGPRGIQYF. In DNA form, the CDR3 reads TGTGCCAGCAGCTTACTGGCGGCAGGGGGACCCCGGGGGATTCAGTACTTC.

This clonotype has only a few counts. The rearrangement links TRBV7-2 to TRBJ2-1; TRBD2 matches 10 bases. V lost 2 bases to trimming and J lost 8 bases; unmatched junction nucleotides: 6. CDR1 SGHTA and CDR2 FQGNSA come from the germline V gene. This CDR3 has 15 residues. The CDR3 sequence is CASSLSGLAVHEQFF. The CDR3 region has the DNA TGTGCCAGCAGCTTATCTGGACTAGCGGTACATGAGCAGTTCTTC.

The V gene is TRBV15, the J gene TRBJ1-6, with 7 nucleotides matching TRBD1. J lost 4 bases, V lost 0 bases, and 6 bases had no gene match. This CDR3 has 17 residues. Germline V gene sequence: CDR1 LNHNV, CDR2 YYDKDF (reference sequence). DNA for the CDR3: TGTGCCACCAGCAGAGATCCCGGGACAGTGTATAATTCACCCCTCCACTTT. Translating gives CATSRDPGTVYNSPLHF.

This clonotype was picked up a small number of times. The gene calls are TRBV6-6 and TRBJ2-5; the match to TRBD2 covers 9 bases. With 4 bases clipped from V and 3 bases from J, the junction kept 12 bases outside the gene matches. CDR3 length: 17 amino acids. From germline, CDR1 is MNHNY and CDR2 SVGAGI (reference sequence). CDR3 DNA sequence: TGTGCCAGCAGTTCCCCCCTAAGCGGGGGGCCCAAAGAGACCCAGTACTTC. This gives the protein CASSSPLSGGPKETQYF.

V and J are TRBV27 and TRBJ2-5; the match to TRBD2 covers 12 bases. J was trimmed by 5 bases and V by 5 bases; bases with no gene match: 9. This CDR3 comprises 16 residues. The germline V gene encodes CDR1 MNHEY and CDR2 SMNVEV (reference sequence). The CDR3 DNA reads TGTGCCAGCAGTGATACTAGCGGGAGGACTTTGGAGACCCAGTACTTC. As protein: CASSDTSGRTLETQYF.

This clonotype was picked up a small number of times. V usage is TRBV6-6 and J usage is TRBJ2-7; 8 bases are a match to TRBD1. The CDR3 loop spans 13 amino acids. Germline-derived CDR1 and CDR2 are MNHNY and SVGAGI (reference sequence). With V trimmed by 10 bases and J by 0 bases, 5 bases remained unmatched. The CDR3 coding sequence is TGTGCCACCCGGGGACAGGTCTCCTACGAGCAGTACTTC. Residues: CATRGQVSYEQYF.

The genes are TRBV6-1 and TRBJ1-2; D ambiguous. The V end lost 2 bases, the J end lost 2 bases, and 12 bases lay between the germline ends. CDR1 and CDR2 (germline): MNHNS, SASEGT. The length of the CDR3 is 15 residues. The CDR3 here is CASSENPLWNYGYTF. As DNA, the CDR3 is TGTGCCAGCAGTGAAAATCCCTTGTGGAACTATGGCTACACCTTC.

This sequence joins TRBV20-1 and TRBJ2-1; TRBD2 aligns across 7 bases. The CDR3 has 16 amino acids. V lost 3 bases to trimming and J lost 4 bases; unmatched junction nucleotides: 12. The germline CDR1 and CDR2 sequences are DFQATT and SNEGSKA (reference sequence). The CDR3 nucleotides read TGCAGTGCTAGGGGCCAGTGGGGGGGGTCTTACAATGAGCAGTTCTTC. Protein: CSARGQWGGSYNEQFF.

V and J are TRBV2 and TRBJ2-1; 9 nucleotides line up with TRBD2. This CDR3 contains 18 residues. V lost 4 bases to trimming and J lost 5 bases; unmatched junction nucleotides: 15. Germline V CDR1 and CDR2: SNHLY, FYNNEI. In DNA, the CDR3 is TGTGCCAGCAGTGGGTTTAGCGGGAGCTTATTAGTCGACAATGAGCAGTTCTTC. Its translation: CASSGFSGSLLVDNEQFF.

The chain links TRBV6-2 or TRBV6-3 to TRBJ2-7; 9 nucleotides agree with TRBD1. Unmatched junction bases numbered 25, after V lost 0 bases and J lost 4 bases. The CDR3 is made up of 22 amino acids. Germline loops: CDR1 MNHEY, CDR2 SVGEGT. The CDR3 coding sequence is TGTGCCAGCAGTTACTCCGGCGTGATCCGGCTAACAGGGGGCGGAAATCTTTACGAGCAGTACTTC. This codes for CASSYSGVIRLTGGGNLYEQYF.

This chain uses TRBV7-4 with TRBJ1-2, with D hard to call. This CDR3 is built from 14 residues. Germline V CDR1 and CDR2: SGHVT, SQSDAQ. Trimming took 5 bases from V and 5 from J, leaving 15 bases between them. In nucleotides, the CDR3 is TGTGCCAGCAGCCGCGGCGAGGCTAGTTATGGCTACACCTTC. Its protein product is CASSRGEASYGYTF.